The clone carrying this T cell receptor beta chain was observed at least ten times. Its cognate antigen is unknown. This sample was taken from a study of response to subunit inactivated influenza vaccine. The CDR3 runs 15 residues. The V end was cut by 0 bases, the J end by 1 base, with 8 bases between. Germline-derived CDR1 and CDR2 are LGHDT and YNNKEL (reference sequence). Using its own MiXCR run on the RT-PCR reads, TCRdb lists one record per CDR3 protein. The sample carries roughly 150,000 distinct CDR3 sequences, under 13% recorded once. Study-level points and caveats: The authors offered the suggestion that each seasonal influenza vaccination recruits few new T cells.

This rearrangement joins TRBV3-1 to TRBJ2-3, with D perhaps given as TRBD1 or TRBD2 (5 bases each). Sequenced material: non-naive T cells sorted from PBMCs, taken 35 to 45 days after vaccination. This receptor was identified in a man in his fifties or sixties who received an inactivated influenza vaccine. In DNA form, the CDR3 reads TGTGCCAGCAGCCAAGACGGGGCCCGCACAGATACGCAGTATTTT. Its translation: CASSQDGARTDTQYF.